The clone carrying this T cell receptor beta chain was counted at least ten times. Its antigen is as yet unknown. The data were obtained in a study of T cells in Graves' hyperthyroidism and ophthalmopathy. The study, taken as a whole, reports: Blood held most thyroid clonotypes expanded above 0.001 frequency.

RNA transcripts gave rise to amplified TCR beta CDR3 regions. TCR CDR3 underwent first-round RT-PCR with the HTBI primer set. TCRdb re-called the multiplex PCR reads with MiXCR, one entry per CDR3 protein. The sample has about 360,000 distinct CDR3 sequences; under 15% are singletons. The CDR3 is 14 amino acids. V dropped 4 bases and J dropped 3; count of bases not matched to a gene: 7. Germline V gives CDR1 SGHRS, CDR2 YFSETQ. Sequenced sample: blood. V is TRBV5-1 and J is TRBJ2-7, with 7 bases fitting TRBD1. This receptor was identified in a young woman with Graves' hyperthyroidism. The CDR3 DNA reads TGCGCCAGCAGCCCCACCCGGGACAGCTACGAGCAGTACTTC. Translating it yields CASSPTRDSYEQYF. Complete variable domain (other parts from reference TRBV5-1 and TRBJ2-7): KAGVTQTPRYLIKTRGQQVTLSCSPISGHRSVSWYQQTPGQGLQFLFEYFSETQRNKGNFPGRFSGRQFSNSRSEMNVSTLELGDSALYLCASSPTRDSYEQYFGPGTRLTVT.